Many counts were recorded for the clone carrying this T cell receptor beta chain. Its antigen is not known. The sample is drawn from a study of CD8+CD57+ T cells in acquired aplastic anemia. Points from the study as a whole: Patient and control CD8+ Simpson's diversity was not significantly different. The same twenty-nine CD8+ CDR3 sequences occurred in patients and in controls.

The J segment lost 1 base and the V segment lost 0 bases, leaving 10 bases of the junction unmatched. The CDR3 extends over 19 amino acids. CDR1 and CDR2 from the germline V gene are DFQATT and SNEGSKA (reference sequence). Sequencing involved patients with CD8+CD57+ cell expansion previously shown by flow cytometry. The template for TCR beta VDJ and CDR3 sequence profiling was genomic DNA. One entry per CDR3 protein, called by TCRdb with MiXCR from the reads. The data show some 140,000 distinct CDR3 sequences, 40% to 65% seen once. The chain joins TRBV20-1 to TRBJ2-6; 9 bases line up with TRBD1. The TCR sequence derives from a human donor with aplastic anemia. The sequenced material came from sorted CD4+, CD8+, or CD8+CD57+ T cells (not recorded which) from PBMCs. For the CDR3, the DNA is TGCAGTGCTAGAGATAGAGTGGGGACAGGGACATCTGGGGCCAACGTCCTGACTTTC. Translation gives CSARDRVGTGTSGANVLTF.